Presented here are 15 T cell receptor beta chains from one specimen sequenced in a study of blood T cell repertoires in COVID-19. Assay used: immunoSEQ multiplex PCR; TCRdb lists only in-frame clones, some missing. The data show around 140,000 clones, 81% seen once. The specimen sequenced was peripheral blood. These receptors all stem from a human donor in a cohort sampled during active COVID-19.

The V and J genes are TRBV28 and TRBJ2-5, with TRBD2 matching 9 bases. This CDR3 has 17 residues. CDR1 and CDR2 from the germline V gene are MDHEN and SYDVKM. Losses at the gene ends were 2 bases for V and 2 bases for J; bases not matched to a gene: 9. CDR3 residues: CASSLRILAGSQETQYF. DNA for the CDR3: TGTGCCAGCAGTTTACGGATCCTAGCGGGAAGTCAAGAGACCCAGTACTTC.

The chain combines TRBV6-2 or TRBV6-3 with TRBJ2-3, with 9 positions matching TRBD2. This CDR3 has 16 amino acids. The junction had 6 bases not matched to a gene; V was cut back by 0 bases and J by 5 bases. Per germline, CDR1 MNHEY and CDR2 SVGEGT. CDR3 nucleotide sequence: TGTGCCAGCAGTTACTCGCGGGAGGGCCGGGGAGATACGCAGTATTTT. It is translated as CASSYSREGRGDTQYF.

For the CDR3, the DNA is TGTGCCAGCAGCTTAAGGGCCACCGGAATGGAGGGAGGAAATACGCAGTATTTT. This encodes CASSLRATGMEGGNTQYF. The chain links TRBV7-2 to TRBJ2-3; a weak D match, TRBD2 (6 bases). V was cut by 2 bases and J by 7 bases, with 25 bases left in between. Germline lookup yields CDR1 SGHTA and CDR2 FQGNSA. This CDR3 contains 18 residues.

The V and J genes are TRBV7-8 and TRBJ1-4, with a possible D match to TRBD1 (5 bases). Germline assignment: CDR1 SGHVS and CDR2 FQNEAQ. V shed 2 bases and J shed 8 bases, with 18 bases lying between them. The CDR3 spans 16 residues. CDR3 residues: CASSLRSGQGEEKLFF. The DNA for the CDR3 is TGTGCCAGCAGCTTACGGTCCGGCCAGGGTGAGGAAAAACTGTTTTTT. Full variable domain (outside the CDR3, taken from reference TRBV7-8 and TRBJ1-4): GAGVSQSPRYKVAKRGQDVALRCDPISGHVSLFWYQQALGQGPEFLTYFQNEAQLDKSGLPSDRFFAERPEGSVSTLKIQRTQQEDSAVYLCASSLRSGQGEEKLFFGSGTQLSVL.

V and J are TRBV19 and TRBJ2-7; 10 bases are shared with TRBD1. The CDR3 is made up of 14 amino acids. Per germline, CDR1 LNHDA and CDR2 SQIVND (reference sequence). Germline trimming cut 6 bases from V and 4 bases from J; bases unmatched to any gene: 6. CDR3 amino acids: CASRPGQGRYEQYF. As DNA, the CDR3 is TGTGCCAGTAGGCCGGGACAGGGGCGTTACGAGCAGTACTTC.

The chain recombines TRBV2 with TRBJ2-1; 10 positions agree with TRBD2. V lost 5 bases and J lost 7; bases outside the gene matches: 20. Looked up from germline, CDR1 is SNHLY and CDR2 is FYNNEI. The CDR3 runs 19 residues. Here the CDR3 DNA reads TGTGCCAGCAGTTCCCCGAGGGCTAGCGGGAGTTCATATATGAATGAGCAGTTCTTC. Translation gives CASSSPRASGSSYMNEQFF.

The CDR3 reads CASSRDSYNEQFF. The CDR3, as DNA: TGTGCCAGCAGTAGGGACAGTTACAATGAGCAGTTCTTC. The J gene is TRBJ2-1, the V gene TRBV6-6; 7 nucleotides agree with TRBD1. Looked up from germline, CDR1 is MNHNY and CDR2 is SVGAGI (reference sequence). This CDR3 has 13 amino acids. V trimming: 5 bases; J trimming: 4 bases; junction bases outside the gene matches: 2.

The chain couples TRBV19 to TRBJ2-7; D is unclear. The V end was cut by 3 bases, the J end by 4 bases, with 16 bases between. The CDR3 consists of 15 residues. Germline CDR1 LNHDA, CDR2 SQIVND (reference sequence). CDR3 DNA: TGTGCCAGTAGTATGGCCGACAAAATTGGATACGAGCAGTACTTC. Translated: CASSMADKIGYEQYF.

This clone was seen once. The chain has TRBV7-2 and TRBJ1-5, with TRBD1 as a possible D gene (6 bases). Trimming shortened V by 5 bases and J by 0 bases, and 11 bases separated the two germline ends. The CDR3 covers 15 residues. Germline loops: CDR1 SGHTA, CDR2 FQGNSA. The DNA for the CDR3 is TGTGCCAGCAGCACACAGGGTAATAGCAATCAGCCCCAGCATTTT. The encoded protein is CASSTQGNSNQPQHF.

This chain uses TRBV28 with TRBJ2-7; perhaps TRBD2 as D (6 bases). Germline V gives CDR1 MDHEN, CDR2 SYDVKM. V lost 5 bases to trimming and J lost 5 bases, with 16 bases between them. The CDR3 contains 14 residues. The CDR3 nucleotides are TGTGCCAGCAGTGGGTTTAGCGGAGGGGACGAGCAGTACTTC. It encodes CASSGFSGGDEQYF.

The rearrangement joins TRBV5-1 to TRBJ2-5, with 8 bases identical to TRBD2. Per the germline V gene, CDR1 is SGHRS and CDR2 is YFSETQ. V shed 7 bases, J shed 5 bases, and the junction held 13 bases outside the gene matches. This CDR3 comprises 15 residues. The CDR3 loop reads CASGTTGGPRETQYF. As DNA, the CDR3 is TGCGCCAGCGGTACGACGGGAGGGCCGCGGGAGACCCAGTACTTC.

The DNA of the CDR3 is TGTGCCAGCAGTTACCGCCGGACACCTGAGGAGACCCAGTACTTC. It is translated as CASSYRRTPEETQYF. The chain links TRBV7-2 to TRBJ2-5; TRBD1 might be the D (5 bases). This CDR3 has 15 amino acids. The germline V gene has CDR1 SGHTA and CDR2 FQGNSA. The V end lost 6 bases, the J end lost 5 bases, and 19 bases lay between the germline ends.

V usage is TRBV13 and J usage is TRBJ2-3; 12 bases align to TRBD1. CDR1 and CDR2 from the germline V gene are PRHDT and FYEKMQ (reference sequence). This CDR3 is 19 amino acids long. J was trimmed by 4 bases and V by 0 bases; bases with no gene match: 11. This chain's CDR3 is CASSLGLGGTGGSADTQYF. The CDR3 DNA sequence: TGTGCCAGCAGCTTAGGATTAGGGGGGACAGGGGGCTCGGCAGATACGCAGTATTTT.

This clone has only one observation. The chain employs TRBV7-6 and TRBJ1-1; 9 bases align to TRBD1. The germline V gene has CDR1 SGHVS and CDR2 FNYEAQ. The CDR3 contains 16 residues. The V gene end was trimmed by 5 bases and the J gene end by 2 bases; junction bases not matched to a gene: 9. The CDR3 spells CASSSALGQGNTEAFF. Here the CDR3 DNA reads TGTGCCAGCAGCAGCGCCCTGGGACAGGGAAACACTGAAGCTTTCTTT.

This clone was seen at least ten times. The chain uses TRBV21-1 and TRBJ2-7; TRBD2 was called by the table and not checked on the DNA. TRBV21-1 is termed a pseudogene. The CDR3 sequence is 15 residues long. For the CDR3, the DNA is TGTGCCAGCAGCAAAGAGACTAGCGCGTCCTACGAGCAGTACTTC. This gives the protein CASSKETSASYEQYF.